Below, 13 T cell receptor beta chains from the same sample are listed, as sequenced in a study of cytomegalovirus exposure and HLA in healthy donors. With 60 Vbeta and 13 Jbeta primers, the PCR was carried out. TCRdb's copy holds only in-frame clones and misses some; the assay was immunoSEQ multiplex PCR. The sample has around 93,000 clones, less than 80% seen once. The sequencing input was PBMCs. The source of these receptors is a middle-aged woman in good health and CMV-seronegative.

The chain recombines TRBV23-1 with TRBJ1-1; D remains ambiguous. TRBV23-1 is assigned to the ORF class and has an uncertain function. The CDR3 spans 15 residues. V dropped 0 bases and J dropped 0 bases, with 8 bases sitting between them. This CDR3 reads CASSQSNEVNTEAFF. The CDR3 DNA follows: TGCGCCAGCAGTCAATCCAATGAGGTGAACACTGAAGCTTTCTTT.

V is TRBV2 and J is TRBJ1-2; 11 bases fit TRBD1. V lost 6 bases, J lost 4 bases, and 7 bases stayed unmatched. Germline V gene lookup returns CDR1 SNHLY and CDR2 FYNNEI. CDR3 length: 15 amino acids. The CDR3 region is CASSRTGGTSYGYTF. The CDR3 region has the DNA TGTGCCAGCAGCAGGACAGGGGGCACTAGCTATGGCTACACCTTC.

This clone has only a few counts. The chain uses TRBV30 and TRBJ1-1; D not certain. Trimming shortened V by 1 base and J by 2 bases, and 5 bases separated the two germline ends. This CDR3 is 12 amino acids long. Germline V gives CDR1 GTSNPN, CDR2 SVGIG (reference sequence). CDR3 in amino acids: CAWSGGNTEAFF. The CDR3 bases are TGTGCCTGGAGTGGCGGAAACACTGAAGCTTTCTTT.

This chain links TRBV14 with TRBJ1-4; 7 positions match TRBD1. Germline assignment: CDR1 SGHDN and CDR2 FVKESK. The CDR3 is made up of 17 amino acids. V shed 4 bases, J shed 0 bases, and the junction held 8 bases outside the gene matches. The CDR3, as DNA: TGTGCCAGCAGCCCCCGACAGGGATTTGCAACTAATGAAAAACTGTTTTTT. Amino acid sequence: CASSPRQGFATNEKLFF. The whole variable domain, remainder taken from reference TRBV14 and TRBJ1-4, is EAGVTQFPSHSVIEKGQTVTLRCDPISGHDNLYWYRRVMGKEIKFLLHFVKESKQDESGMPNNRFLAERTGGTYSTLKVQPAELEDSGVYFCASSPRQGFATNEKLFFGSGTQLSVL.

This chain uses TRBV9 with TRBJ2-1, with D maybe TRBD2 (5 bases). The CDR3 has 14 residues. Germline lookup yields CDR1 SGDLS and CDR2 YYNGEE. Trimming took off 0 bases at V and 8 bases at J, with 12 bases between the two ends. CDR3 in DNA: TGTGCCAGCAGCGTAGAACCCGGGATCGATGAGCAGTTCTTC. Translated, it gives CASSVEPGIDEQFF.

This clone was seen only once. The same CDR3 also results from other DNA sequences found in this sample. V usage is TRBV5-1 and J usage is TRBJ1-6, with unresolved D. Germline values: CDR1 SGHRS, CDR2 YFSETQ. Trimming left V 0 bases short and J 10 bases short, with 5 bases between. The CDR3 is 12 amino acids. CDR3 in DNA: TGCGCCAGCAGCTTGGATGGCTCACCCCTCCACTTT. Translated, it gives CASSLDGSPLHF. The complete variable domain, with remaining parts taken from reference TRBV5-1 and TRBJ1-6, reads KAGVTQTPRYLIKTRGQQVTLSCSPISGHRSVSWYQQTPGQGLQFLFEYFSETQRNKGNFPGRFSGRQFSNSRSEMNVSTLELGDSALYLCASSLDGSPLHFGNGTRLTVT.

The chain recombines TRBV5-6 with TRBJ2-7; D might be TRBD2 (5 bases). The CDR3 is made up of 14 amino acids. V was shortened by 3 bases and J by 2 bases, with 12 bases between the two germline ends. Germline V gives CDR1 SGHDT, CDR2 YYEEEE. The CDR3 nucleotides read TGTGCCAGCAGCTCCCCCCCGGGGACCTACGAGCAGTACTTC. This gives the protein CASSSPPGTYEQYF.

The gene calls are TRBV5-6 and TRBJ1-4, with TRBD1 as a possible D gene (6 bases). This CDR3 spans 17 amino acids. V lost 0 bases to trimming and J lost 8 bases, with 20 bases between them. Germline V gene sequence: CDR1 SGHDT, CDR2 YYEEEE. CDR3 sequence (DNA): TGTGCCAGCAGCTTGGCGGGTGATTCGGGACACCGGGAAAAACTGTTTTTT. It codes for CASSLAGDSGHREKLFF.

This clone has a single count. V is TRBV7-9 and J is TRBJ1-4; maybe TRBD1 (5 bases). The CDR3 extends over 15 amino acids. The V gene lost 5 bases and the J gene lost 1 base, with 11 bases spanning the gap. Germline CDR1 reads SEHNR; CDR2 reads FQNEAQ (reference sequence). In nucleotides, the CDR3 is TGTGCCAGCAGCATTAGTAGGGGAACTAATGAAAAACTGTTTTTT. It specifies CASSISRGTNEKLFF.

The chain employs TRBV7-3 and TRBJ2-7, with 7 bases identical to TRBD2. CDR1 is SGHTA, CDR2 FQGTGA, per germline. This CDR3 comprises 14 residues. V shed 3 bases and J 6 bases; nucleotides not matched to a gene: 8. The CDR3 is CASSFGLAASEQYF. For the CDR3, the DNA is TGTGCCAGCAGCTTCGGGCTAGCGGCCTCCGAGCAGTACTTC.

The CDR3 sequence is CASSRLAGGSPGELFF. DNA for the CDR3: TGTGCCAGCAGTCGACTAGCGGGAGGGTCCCCCGGGGAGCTGTTTTTT. This chain uses TRBV27 with TRBJ2-2; 14 bases are a match to TRBD2. The germline V gene has CDR1 MNHEY and CDR2 SMNVEV (reference sequence). The CDR3 has 16 residues. The trim removed 5 bases at V and 6 bases at J, leaving 5 bases unmatched.

The chain couples TRBV4-2 to TRBJ2-7, with TRBD2 as a possible D gene (6 bases). This CDR3 is built from 18 residues. The germline gives CDR1 LGHNA, CDR2 YNFKEQ. Trimming removed 0 bases at V and 0 bases at J, with 18 bases between. For the CDR3, the DNA is TGTGCCAGCAGCCAAGATTTATCAGGGCAGGGAGGCTCCTACGAGCAGTACTTC. Translated: CASSQDLSGQGGSYEQYF.

In the case of this clone: The DNA is left out, because the CDR3 cannot be placed on it with certainty; the CDR3 is given as TCRdb lists it. The rearrangement joins TRBV5-1 to TRBJ2-1; the D call in the table, TRBD2, was not verified against the DNA. 15 amino acids form the CDR3, both terminal residues included. In germline, CDR1 is SGHRS, CDR2 YFSETQ. This CDR3 is CASSFETVQVDEQFF.